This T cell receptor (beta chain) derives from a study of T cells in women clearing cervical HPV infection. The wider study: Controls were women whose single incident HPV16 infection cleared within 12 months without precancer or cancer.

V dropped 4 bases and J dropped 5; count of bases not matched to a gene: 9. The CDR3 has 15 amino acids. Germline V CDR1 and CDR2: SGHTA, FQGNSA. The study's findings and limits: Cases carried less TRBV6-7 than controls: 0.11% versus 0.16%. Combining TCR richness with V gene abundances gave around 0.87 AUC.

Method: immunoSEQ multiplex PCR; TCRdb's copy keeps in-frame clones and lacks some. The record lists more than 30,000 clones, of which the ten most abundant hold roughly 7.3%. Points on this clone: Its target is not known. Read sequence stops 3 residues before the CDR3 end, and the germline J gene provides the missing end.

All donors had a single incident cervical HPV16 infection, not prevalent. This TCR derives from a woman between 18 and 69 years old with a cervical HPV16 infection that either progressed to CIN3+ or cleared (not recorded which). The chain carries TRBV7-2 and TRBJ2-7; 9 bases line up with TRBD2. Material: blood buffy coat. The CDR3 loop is CASSSSSGMWDEQYF. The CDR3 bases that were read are TGTGCCAGCAGCTCCTCTAGCGGGATGTGGGACGAG.